A few counts support the clone carrying this T cell receptor beta chain. The sample originates from a study of T cell repertoires in cytomegalovirus infection. Study information: Shared public TCR beta signatures pointed to both CMV infection and a matching HLA type.

Deletions cut 2 bases from V and 3 bases from J, with 14 bases between. Germline V gives CDR1 LGHNA, CDR2 YSLEER. The CDR3 spans 15 residues. TCRdb used MiXCR to reprocess the reads, holding one entry per CDR3 protein. This table holds a few hundred thousand distinct CDR3 sequences, 15% to 20% found once. The chain carries TRBV4-3 and TRBJ2-7, with D perhaps assigned TRBD1 or TRBD2 (5 bases each). The material sequenced was PBMCs. The sequence was obtained from a human donor in good health (CMV status not recorded). Some clones in this sample may be carry-over from other donors' samples. The CDR3 DNA reads TGCGCCAGCAGCCAATCCAGGGACCGGGGCTACGAGCAGTACTTC. Translation: CASSQSRDRGYEQYF.